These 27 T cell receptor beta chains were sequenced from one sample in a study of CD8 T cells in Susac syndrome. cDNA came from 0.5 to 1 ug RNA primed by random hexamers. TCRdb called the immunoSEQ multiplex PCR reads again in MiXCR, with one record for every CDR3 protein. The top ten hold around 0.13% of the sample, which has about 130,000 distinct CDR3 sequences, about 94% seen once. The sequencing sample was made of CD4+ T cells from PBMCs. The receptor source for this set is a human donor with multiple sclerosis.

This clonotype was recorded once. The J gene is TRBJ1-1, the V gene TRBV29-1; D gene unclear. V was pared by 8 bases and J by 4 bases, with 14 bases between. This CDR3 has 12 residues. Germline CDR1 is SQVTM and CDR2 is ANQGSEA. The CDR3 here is CSSSGFVTEAFF. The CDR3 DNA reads TGCAGCTCATCGGGGTTTGTCACTGAAGCTTTCTTT.

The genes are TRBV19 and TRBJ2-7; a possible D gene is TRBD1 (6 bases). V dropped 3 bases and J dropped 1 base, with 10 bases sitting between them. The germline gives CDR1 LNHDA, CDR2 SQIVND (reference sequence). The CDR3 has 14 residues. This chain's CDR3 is CASSINRVSYEQYF. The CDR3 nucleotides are TGTGCCAGTAGTATCAACAGGGTGTCCTACGAGCAGTACTTC.

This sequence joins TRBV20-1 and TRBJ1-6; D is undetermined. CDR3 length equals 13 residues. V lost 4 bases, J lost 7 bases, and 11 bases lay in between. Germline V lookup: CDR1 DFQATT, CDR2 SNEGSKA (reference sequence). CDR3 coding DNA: TGCAGTGCTAAGGGCCTTGGGAATTCACCCCTCCACTTT. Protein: CSAKGLGNSPLHF.

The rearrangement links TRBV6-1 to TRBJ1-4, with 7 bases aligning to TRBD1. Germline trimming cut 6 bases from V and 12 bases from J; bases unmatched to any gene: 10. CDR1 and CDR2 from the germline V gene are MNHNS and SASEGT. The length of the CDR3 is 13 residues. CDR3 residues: CASRLGGGAELFF. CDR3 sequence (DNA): TGTGCCAGCAGACTAGGAGGGGGCGCCGAACTGTTTTTT.

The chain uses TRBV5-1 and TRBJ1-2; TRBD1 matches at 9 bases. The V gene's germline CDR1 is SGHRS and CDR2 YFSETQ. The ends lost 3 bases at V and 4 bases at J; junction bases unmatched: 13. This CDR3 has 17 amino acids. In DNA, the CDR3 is TGCGCCAGCAGCTCCGGCCCGGGACAGGGAGCTGGCTATGGCTACACCTTC. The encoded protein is CASSSGPGQGAGYGYTF.

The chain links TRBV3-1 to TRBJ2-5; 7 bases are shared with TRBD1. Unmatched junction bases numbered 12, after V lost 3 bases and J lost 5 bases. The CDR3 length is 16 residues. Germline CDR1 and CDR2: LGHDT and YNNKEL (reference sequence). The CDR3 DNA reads TGTGCCAGCAGCCAGGCTGGGAGAGGGGGCGAGGAGACCCAGTACTTC. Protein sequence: CASSQAGRGGEETQYF.

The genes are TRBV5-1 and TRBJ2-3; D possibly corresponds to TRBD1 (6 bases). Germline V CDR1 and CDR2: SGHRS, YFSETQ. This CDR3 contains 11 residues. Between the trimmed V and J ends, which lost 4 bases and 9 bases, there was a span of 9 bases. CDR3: CASSHRETQYF. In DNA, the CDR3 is TGCGCCAGCAGCCACAGGGAGACGCAGTATTTT.

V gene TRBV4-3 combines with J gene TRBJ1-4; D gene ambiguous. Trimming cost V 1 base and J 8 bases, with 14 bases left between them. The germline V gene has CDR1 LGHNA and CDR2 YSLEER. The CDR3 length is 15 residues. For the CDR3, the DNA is TGCGCCAGCAGCCAAGTAGGGTCGGGAGGGGAAAAACTGTTTTTT. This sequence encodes CASSQVGSGGEKLFF.

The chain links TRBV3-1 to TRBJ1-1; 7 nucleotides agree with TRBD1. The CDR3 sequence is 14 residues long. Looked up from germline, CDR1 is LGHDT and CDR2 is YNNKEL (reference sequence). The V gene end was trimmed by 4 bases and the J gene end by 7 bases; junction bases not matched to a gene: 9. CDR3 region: CASSPLGGDLEAFF. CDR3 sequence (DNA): TGTGCCAGCAGCCCTTTAGGGGGCGACCTTGAAGCTTTCTTT.

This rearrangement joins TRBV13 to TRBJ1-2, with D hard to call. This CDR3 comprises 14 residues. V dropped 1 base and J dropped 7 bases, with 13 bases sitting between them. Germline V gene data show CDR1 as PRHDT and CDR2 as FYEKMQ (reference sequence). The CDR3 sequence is CASSLEGRPVGYTF. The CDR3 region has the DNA TGTGCCAGCAGCTTAGAGGGTCGTCCGGTTGGCTACACCTTC.

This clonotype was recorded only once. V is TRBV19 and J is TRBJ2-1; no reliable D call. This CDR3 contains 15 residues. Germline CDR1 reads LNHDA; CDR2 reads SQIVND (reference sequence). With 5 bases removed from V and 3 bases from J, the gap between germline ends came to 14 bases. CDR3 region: CASSLGLGYYNEQFF. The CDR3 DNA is TGTGCCAGTAGTCTGGGCCTCGGGTACTACAATGAGCAGTTCTTC.

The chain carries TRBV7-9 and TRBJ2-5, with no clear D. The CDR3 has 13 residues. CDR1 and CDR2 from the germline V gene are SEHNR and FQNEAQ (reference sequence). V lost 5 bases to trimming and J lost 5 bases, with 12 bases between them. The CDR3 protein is CASSVLLGETQYF. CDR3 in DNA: TGTGCCAGCAGCGTTCTCCTGGGTGAGACCCAGTACTTC.

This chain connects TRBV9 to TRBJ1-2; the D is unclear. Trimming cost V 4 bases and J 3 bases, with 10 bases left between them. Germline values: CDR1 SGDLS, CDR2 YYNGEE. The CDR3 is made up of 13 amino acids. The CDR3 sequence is CASSPKEYYGYTF. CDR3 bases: TGTGCCAGCAGCCCAAAAGAATACTATGGCTACACCTTC.

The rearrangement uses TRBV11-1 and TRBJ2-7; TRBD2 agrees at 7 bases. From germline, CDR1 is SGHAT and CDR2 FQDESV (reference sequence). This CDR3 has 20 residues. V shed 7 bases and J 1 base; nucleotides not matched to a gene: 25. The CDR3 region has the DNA TGTGCCAGCATCACTTGGGGAGACTCCTGGACCTTTAGCGGGTCCTACGAGCAGTACTTC. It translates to CASITWGDSWTFSGSYEQYF.

CDR3 DNA: TGTGCCAGTAGTATTGGGGGGAGTAGGGACTACGAGCAGTACTTC. It is translated as CASSIGGSRDYEQYF. V is TRBV19 and J is TRBJ2-7; TRBD2 might be the D (6 bases). CDR1 is LNHDA and CDR2 is SQIVND in the germline V gene (reference sequence). V was shortened by 3 bases and J by 3 bases, with 15 bases between the two germline ends. CDR3 size: 15 residues.

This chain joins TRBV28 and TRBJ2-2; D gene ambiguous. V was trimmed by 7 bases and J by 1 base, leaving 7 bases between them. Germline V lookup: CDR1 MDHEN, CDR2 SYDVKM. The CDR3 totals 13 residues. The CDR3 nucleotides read TGTGCCAGCAAAGAGAGGAACACCGGGGAGCTGTTTTTT. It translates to CASKERNTGELFF.

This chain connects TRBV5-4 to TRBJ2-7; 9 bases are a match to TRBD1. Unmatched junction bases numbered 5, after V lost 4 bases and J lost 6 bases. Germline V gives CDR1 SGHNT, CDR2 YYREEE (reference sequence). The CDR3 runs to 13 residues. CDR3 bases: TGTGCCAGCAGCAGGACAGGGGAAGGCGAGCAGTACTTC. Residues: CASSRTGEGEQYF.

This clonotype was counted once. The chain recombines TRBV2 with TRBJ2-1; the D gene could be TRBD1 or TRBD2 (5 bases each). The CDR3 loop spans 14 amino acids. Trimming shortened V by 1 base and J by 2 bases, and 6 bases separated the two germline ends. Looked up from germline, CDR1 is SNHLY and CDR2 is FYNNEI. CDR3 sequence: CASSEVGAYNEQFF. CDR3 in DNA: TGTGCCAGCAGTGAAGTGGGGGCCTACAATGAGCAGTTCTTC.

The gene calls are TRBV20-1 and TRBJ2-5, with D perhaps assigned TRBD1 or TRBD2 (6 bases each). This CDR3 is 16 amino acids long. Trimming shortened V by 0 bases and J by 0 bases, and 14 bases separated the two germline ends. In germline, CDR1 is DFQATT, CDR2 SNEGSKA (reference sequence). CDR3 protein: CSARDRGGWYQETQYF. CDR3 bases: TGCAGTGCTAGAGATCGAGGGGGGTGGTACCAAGAGACCCAGTACTTC.

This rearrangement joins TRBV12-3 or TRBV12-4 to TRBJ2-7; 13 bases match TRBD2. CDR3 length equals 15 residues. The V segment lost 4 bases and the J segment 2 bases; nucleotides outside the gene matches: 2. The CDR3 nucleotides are TGTGCCAGCAGTTCGACTAGCGGGAGGCCCTACGAGCAGTACTTC. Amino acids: CASSSTSGRPYEQYF.

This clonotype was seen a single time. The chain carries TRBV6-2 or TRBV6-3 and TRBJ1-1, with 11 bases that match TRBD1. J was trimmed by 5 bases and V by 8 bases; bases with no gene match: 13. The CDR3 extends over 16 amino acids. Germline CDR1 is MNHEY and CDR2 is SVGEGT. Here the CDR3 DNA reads TGTGCCAGCCCTCTCCGGGACAGGGGGGTTTGGACTGAAGCTTTCTTT. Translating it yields CASPLRDRGVWTEAFF.

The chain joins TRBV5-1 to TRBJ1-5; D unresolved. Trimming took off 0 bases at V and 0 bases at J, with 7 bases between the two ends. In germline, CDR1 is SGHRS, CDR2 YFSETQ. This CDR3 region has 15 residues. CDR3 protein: CASSLVPDSNQPQHF. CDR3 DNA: TGCGCCAGCAGCTTGGTGCCAGATAGCAATCAGCCCCAGCATTTT.

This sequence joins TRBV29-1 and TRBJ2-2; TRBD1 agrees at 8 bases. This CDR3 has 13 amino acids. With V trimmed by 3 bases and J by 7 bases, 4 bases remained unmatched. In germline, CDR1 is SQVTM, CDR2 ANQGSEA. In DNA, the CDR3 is TGCAGCGTTGAGCAGGGGGCTAGCGGGGAGCTGTTTTTT. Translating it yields CSVEQGASGELFF.

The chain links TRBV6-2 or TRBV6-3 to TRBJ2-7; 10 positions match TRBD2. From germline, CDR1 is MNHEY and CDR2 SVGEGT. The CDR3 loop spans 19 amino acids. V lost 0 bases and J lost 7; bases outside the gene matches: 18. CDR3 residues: CASSYSKGTSVANREEQYF. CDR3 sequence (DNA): TGTGCCAGCAGTTACTCGAAGGGGACTAGCGTCGCCAATAGGGAGGAGCAGTACTTC.

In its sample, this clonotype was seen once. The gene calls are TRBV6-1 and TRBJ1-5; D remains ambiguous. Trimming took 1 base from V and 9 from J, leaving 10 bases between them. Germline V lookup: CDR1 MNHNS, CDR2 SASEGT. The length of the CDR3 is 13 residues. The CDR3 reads CASSEVRSSPQHF. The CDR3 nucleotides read TGTGCCAGCAGTGAAGTGAGGAGTTCGCCCCAGCATTTT.

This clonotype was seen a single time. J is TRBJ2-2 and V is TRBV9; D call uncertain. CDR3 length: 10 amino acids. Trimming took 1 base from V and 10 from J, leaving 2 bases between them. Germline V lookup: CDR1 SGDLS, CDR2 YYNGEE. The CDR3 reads CASSVPELFF. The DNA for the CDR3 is TGTGCCAGCAGCGTACCGGAGCTGTTTTTT.

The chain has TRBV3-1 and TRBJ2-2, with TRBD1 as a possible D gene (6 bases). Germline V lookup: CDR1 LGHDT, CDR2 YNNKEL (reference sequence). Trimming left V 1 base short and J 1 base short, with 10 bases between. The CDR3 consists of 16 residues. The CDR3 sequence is CASSQARGQNTGELFF. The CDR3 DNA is TGTGCCAGCAGCCAAGCCAGGGGACAGAACACCGGGGAGCTGTTTTTT.